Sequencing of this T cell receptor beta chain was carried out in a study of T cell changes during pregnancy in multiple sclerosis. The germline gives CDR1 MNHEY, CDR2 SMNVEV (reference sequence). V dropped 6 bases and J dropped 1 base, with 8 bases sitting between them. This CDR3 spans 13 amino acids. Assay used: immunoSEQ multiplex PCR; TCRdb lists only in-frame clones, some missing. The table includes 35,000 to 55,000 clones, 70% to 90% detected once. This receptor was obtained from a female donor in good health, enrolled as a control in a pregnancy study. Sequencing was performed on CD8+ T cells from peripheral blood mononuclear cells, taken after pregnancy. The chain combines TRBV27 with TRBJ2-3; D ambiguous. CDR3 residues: CASSLTRTDTQYF. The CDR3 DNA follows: TGTGCCAGCAGCCTAACTCGCACAGATACGCAGTATTTT.